Shown below are 9 T cell receptor beta chains from a single sample sequenced in a study of OX40 agonist ivuxolimab in advanced cancers. Clones were sequenced by immunoSEQ multiplex PCR, and TCRdb holds only the in-frame ones, with some missing. The sample consists of approximately 70,000 clones, roughly 88% of them appearing once. The sample here was CD4+ or CD8+ T cells sorted from blood, taken in a trial of the OX40 agonist ivuxolimab. These receptors were collected from an adult with an advanced solid tumor such as melanoma, head and neck, liver or kidney cancer.

The gene calls are TRBV28 and TRBJ1-3; D remains ambiguous. CDR1 and CDR2 (germline): MDHEN, SYDVKM. V lost 5 bases and J 0 bases, leaving 20 bases between the germline ends. This CDR3 contains 18 residues. The CDR3 protein is CASSPISGPGISGNTIYF. Written as DNA, the CDR3 is TGTGCCAGCAGTCCGATTAGTGGGCCTGGAATCTCTGGAAACACCATATATTTT.

The gene calls are TRBV27 and TRBJ1-6, with D uncertain. V lost 3 bases and J lost 9, with 15 bases in between. The V gene's germline CDR1 is MNHEY and CDR2 SMNVEV (reference sequence). CDR3 length equals 15 residues. The CDR3 region is CASSLLRTGGSPLHF. In DNA form, the CDR3 reads TGTGCCAGCAGTTTGCTTCGGACCGGCGGTTCACCCCTCCACTTT.

This clone was observed a single time. The chain has TRBV30 and TRBJ1-5; the D is unclear. Germline V gives CDR1 GTSNPN, CDR2 SVGIG (reference sequence). The V end lost 5 bases, the J end lost 2 bases, and 19 bases lay between the germline ends. The CDR3 length is 16 residues. CDR3 in DNA: TGTGCCTGGCCCGCCACAGAGAGCGGCGGCAATCAGCCCCAGCATTTT. Protein: CAWPATESGGNQPQHF.

Only a few counts were recorded for this clone. The chain recombines TRBV5-6 with TRBJ2-1, with D perhaps TRBD1 (5 bases). This CDR3 is 15 amino acids long. CDR1 is SGHDT and CDR2 is YYEEEE in the germline V gene. V lost 2 bases and J lost 2, with 11 bases in between. DNA of the CDR3: TGTGCCAGCAGCTTACCGACAGATCCCTACAATGAGCAGTTCTTC. This codes for CASSLPTDPYNEQFF.

This clone occurred a few times. The gene calls are TRBV7-3 and TRBJ1-1; TRBD1 agrees at 8 bases. Trimming removed 5 bases from V and 3 bases from J; junction bases left unmatched: 5. CDR3 length equals 14 residues. Germline loops: CDR1 SGHTA, CDR2 FQGTGA. For the CDR3, the DNA is TGTGCCAGCAGCCGACAGGGGAAGGACACTGAAGCTTTCTTT. Its translation is CASSRQGKDTEAFF.

This chain connects TRBV29-1 to TRBJ2-6; a possible D gene is TRBD2 (5 bases). V was cut by 1 base and J by 0 bases, with 7 bases left in between. The CDR3 is 15 residues long. CDR1 is SQVTM and CDR2 is ANQGSEA in the germline V gene. CDR3 amino acids: CSVEVEGSGANVLTF. Here the CDR3 DNA reads TGCAGCGTTGAAGTTGAGGGCTCTGGGGCCAACGTCCTGACTTTC.

The genes are TRBV2 and TRBJ1-1, with D tentatively TRBD1 (5 bases). CDR3 length: 16 amino acids. Trimming removed 5 bases at V and 0 bases at J, with 16 bases between. Germline loops: CDR1 SNHLY, CDR2 FYNNEI. This CDR3 reads CASSPRTGGMNTEAFF. CDR3 nucleotide sequence: TGTGCCAGCAGTCCCCGAACTGGGGGGATGAACACTGAAGCTTTCTTT.

The rearrangement joins TRBV5-6 to TRBJ2-3, with a possible D match to TRBD1 (6 bases). Germline V gives CDR1 SGHDT, CDR2 YYEEEE. There are 15 residues in the CDR3. Trimming took 5 bases from V and 2 from J, leaving 15 bases between them. The CDR3 is CASSTQHRDTDTQYF. In nucleotides, the CDR3 is TGTGCCAGCAGTACACAGCACAGGGACACAGATACGCAGTATTTT.

This chain uses TRBV11-2 with TRBJ1-5; D is perhaps TRBD1 (5 bases). This CDR3 has 15 amino acids. The V gene's germline CDR1 is SGHAT and CDR2 FQNNGV. Trimming removed 0 bases at V and 6 bases at J, with 12 bases between. The CDR3 DNA sequence: TGTGCCAGCAGCTTAGATCGGACCGGGGCTCAGCCCCAGCATTTT. Translating gives CASSLDRTGAQPQHF.